This is a list of T cell receptor beta chains from one sample in a study of human T cells and chemical hapten exposure. TCRdb re-analysed the RACE reads in MiXCR, keeping a single row per CDR3 protein. The sample has 140,000 or so distinct CDR3 sequences; about 11% are singletons. The sample in question was whole blood, obtained in connection with sensitization to the hapten diphenylcyclopropenone (DPC). These receptors originate from a woman aged 45-59 years with alopecia areata. Some clones in this sample may be carry-over from other donors' samples. Each CDR3 is given with its conserved first and last residue. The D gene is left open where the match is weak. Clone sizes are given selectively: once, few, many, or a class where the clone is expanded.

few,TRBJ1-2,TRBV28,-,TGTGCCAGCAGCCCCCCAGCAGGGAGGGGCTACACCTTC,CASSPPAGRGYTF
many,TRBJ2-7,TRBV12-3/TRBV12-4,-,TGTGCCAGCAGTTTATCCAGTTCCGCCTACGAGCAGTACTTC,CASSLSSSAYEQYF
-,TRBJ1-3,TRBV6-5,TRBD1,TGTGCCAGCAGTTACACCAGGACAGGGGGCTCTGGAAACACCATATATTTT,CASSYTRTGGSGNTIYF
many,TRBJ2-1,TRBV10-2,TRBD2,TGCGCCAGCAGTGGATTAGCGGGAGACGCAGGTAAGCAGTTCTTC,CASSGLAGDAGKQFF
many,TRBJ2-2,TRBV28,-,TGTGCCAGCAGTTTATCCCGGGAGCTGTTTTTT,CASSLSRELFF
-,TRBJ2-6,TRBV7-3,-,TGTGCCAGCAGCTTAAATCCCCTCAGCTCTGGGGCCAACGTCCTGACTTTC,CASSLNPLSSGANVLTF
many,TRBJ2-2,TRBV4-2,-,TGTGCCAGCAGCCAGGAGCCCAGGGGGGCGAACACCGGGGAGCTGTTTTTT,CASSQEPRGANTGELFF
few,TRBJ2-6,TRBV15,TRBD1,TGTGCCACCAGCAGAGACCGGTGGCAGGGGGCGCGAGGGGCCAACGTCCTGACTTTC,CATSRDRWQGARGANVLTF
few,TRBJ2-7,TRBV18,TRBD1,TGTGCCAGCTCAACCCGGGACAGACCCTACGAGCAGTACTTC,CASSTRDRPYEQYF
few,TRBJ2-4,TRBV29-1,-,TGCAGCGCCTATGTTGGGGGGCGGGAGGCCAAAAACATTCAGTACTTC,CSAYVGGREAKNIQYF
many,TRBJ1-4,TRBV12-3/TRBV12-4,-,TGTGCCAGCACCAAGAGGGGGGCCAATGAAAAACTGTTTTTT,CASTKRGANEKLFF
few,TRBJ2-7,TRBV25-1,-,TGTGCCAGCACCCGAGGTAGTTTACCTCCATACGAGCAGTACTTC,CASTRGSLPPYEQYF
many,TRBJ2-7,TRBV30,TRBD1,TGTGCCTGGAGTAGCAAGGGGGCTGGCTCCTACGAGCAGTACTTC,CAWSSKGAGSYEQYF
-,TRBJ2-1,TRBV18,TRBD1,TGTGCCAGCTCACTCGGGGACAGGGGGCCGTACAATGAGCAGTTCTTC,CASSLGDRGPYNEQFF
few,TRBJ1-2,TRBV15,-,TGTGCCACCAGCACCTCTAAGGGCTACACCTTC,CATSTSKGYTF
-,TRBJ1-2,TRBV20-1,-,TGCAGTTTGCGGGGGGCCCCGGGAGGGCACTATGGCTACACCTTC,CSLRGAPGGHYGYTF
-,TRBJ2-1,TRBV7-8,-,TGTGCCAGCAGCTTAGCGTATGGGGGGTACAATGAGCAGTTCTTC,CASSLAYGGYNEQFF
many,TRBJ2-1,TRBV20-1,TRBD2,TGCAGTGCTATAAAGCGGGAGGGTTACAATGAGCAGTTCTTC,CSAIKREGYNEQFF
-,TRBJ2-5,TRBV6-5,-,TGTGCCAGCTCGCCCCGGTGGGGGCAAGAGACCCAGTACTTC,CASSPRWGQETQYF
-,TRBJ2-7,TRBV24-1,TRBD2,TGTGCCACCAGTGAAGCCGGGACTAGCGGGACCTACGAGCAGTACTTC,CATSEAGTSGTYEQYF
few,TRBJ2-2,TRBV5-1,TRBD2,TGCGCCAGCAGCGAGGCTAGCGGGATTAACACCGGGGAGCTGTTTTTT,CASSEASGINTGELFF
-,TRBJ2-3,TRBV5-1,TRBD2,TGCGCCAGCAGAAGTACTGGGACTAGCGGGAGTAATACGCAGTATTTT,CASRSTGTSGSNTQYF
many,TRBJ1-1,TRBV18,-,TGTGCCAGCTCACCACGAGGGGCCATGAACACTGAAGCTTTCTTT,CASSPRGAMNTEAFF
-,TRBJ2-1,TRBV6-2/TRBV6-3,-,TGTGCCAGCAGTCCACAGTTAATCGGGCAGTTCTTC,CASSPQLIGQFF
-,TRBJ2-7,TRBV7-2,-,TGTGCCAGCAGCTTAGTTCCTGACGGACGGGGGGAGCAGTACTTC,CASSLVPDGRGEQYF
many,TRBJ2-6,TRBV7-9,TRBD1,TGTGCCAGCAGCTCCCAGGGGGTAAGCTCTGGGGCCAACGTCCTGACTTTC,CASSSQGVSSGANVLTF
-,TRBJ1-4,TRBV7-2,TRBD1,TGTGCCAGCAGCTTAGGACAGGGGGCAAATGAAAAACTGTTTTTT,CASSLGQGANEKLFF
-,TRBJ2-3,TRBV7-9,TRBD1,TGTGCCAGCAGCCCTGACAGGGGATCAGATACGCAGTATTTT,CASSPDRGSDTQYF
many,TRBJ1-1,TRBV6-6,-,TGTGCCAGCAGTTCCGGGAGGCTTCACACTGAAGCTTTCTTT,CASSSGRLHTEAFF
many,TRBJ2-7,TRBV9,TRBD2,TGTGCCAGCAGCCATCTAGCGGGTACCTACGAGCAGTACTTC,CASSHLAGTYEQYF
many,TRBJ2-4,TRBV29-1,-,TGCAGCGTTGGGGATTCCAAAAACATTCAGTACTTC,CSVGDSKNIQYF
-,TRBJ2-2,TRBV6-2/TRBV6-3,-,TGTGCCAGCAAGGGATGGGGTCCCGGGGAGCTGTTTTTT,CASKGWGPGELFF
many,TRBJ2-7,TRBV7-2,-,TGTGCCAGCAGCCGGACAGCTTTCTACGAGCAGTACTTC,CASSRTAFYEQYF
-,TRBJ1-1,TRBV11-2,-,TGTGCCAGCAGCTGGACTCGGAAGAACACTGAAGCTTTCTTT,CASSWTRKNTEAFF
many,TRBJ2-1,TRBV29-1,TRBD2,TGCAGCGTCAGCGGGAGGGCCGGATGGGATGAGCAGTTCTTC,CSVSGRAGWDEQFF
-,TRBJ2-7,TRBV29-1,-,TGCAGCGTTGGGTTGGGGGCCTACGAGCAGTACTTC,CSVGLGAYEQYF
few,TRBJ2-7,TRBV6-1,TRBD2,TGTGCCAGCAGTGAAGCGCCAGCGGGACTTTATAAGCAGTACTTC,CASSEAPAGLYKQYF
few,TRBJ2-7,TRBV3-1,TRBD2,TGTGCCAGCAGCCAAGATTCAGCGGGAGGGCTCGAGCAGTACTTC,CASSQDSAGGLEQYF
many,TRBJ2-7,TRBV28,-,TGTGCCAGCAGTGCTCGAGTCCCATACGAGCAGTACTTC,CASSARVPYEQYF